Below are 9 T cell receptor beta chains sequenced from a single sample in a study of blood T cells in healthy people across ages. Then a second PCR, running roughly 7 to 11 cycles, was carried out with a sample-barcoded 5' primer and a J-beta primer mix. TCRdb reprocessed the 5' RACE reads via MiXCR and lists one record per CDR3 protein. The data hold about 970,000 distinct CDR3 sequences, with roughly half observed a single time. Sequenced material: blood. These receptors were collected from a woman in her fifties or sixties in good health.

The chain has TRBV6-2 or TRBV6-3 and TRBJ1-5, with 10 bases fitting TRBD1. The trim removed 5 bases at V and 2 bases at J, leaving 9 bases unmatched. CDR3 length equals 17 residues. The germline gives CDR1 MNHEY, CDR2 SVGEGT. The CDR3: CASSPRDRGFGNQPQHF. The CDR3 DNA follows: TGTGCCAGCAGTCCCCGGGACAGGGGCTTCGGCAATCAGCCCCAGCATTTT.

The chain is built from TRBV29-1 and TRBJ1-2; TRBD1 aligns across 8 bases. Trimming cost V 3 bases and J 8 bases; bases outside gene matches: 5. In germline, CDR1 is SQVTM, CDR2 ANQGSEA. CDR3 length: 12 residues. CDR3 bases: TGCAGCGTTGAGGACAGGGTTGAAGGCTACACCTTC. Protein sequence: CSVEDRVEGYTF.

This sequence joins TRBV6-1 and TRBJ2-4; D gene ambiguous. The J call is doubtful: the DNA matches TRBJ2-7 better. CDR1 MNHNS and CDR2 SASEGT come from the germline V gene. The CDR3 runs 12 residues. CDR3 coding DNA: TGTGCCAGCAGGGAACTCCGTTACGAGCAGTACTTC. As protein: CASRELRYEQYF.

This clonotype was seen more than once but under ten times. The CDR3 spells CASSLSSVSTDTQYF. DNA of the CDR3: TGCGCCAGCAGCCTTTCTAGCGTCAGCACAGATACGCAGTATTTT. The V call is TRBV4-3, the J call TRBJ2-3, with a possible D match to TRBD2 (6 bases). The CDR3 runs to 15 residues. Trimming shortened V by 4 bases and J by 0 bases, and 11 bases separated the two germline ends. Per germline, CDR1 LGHNA and CDR2 YSLEER.

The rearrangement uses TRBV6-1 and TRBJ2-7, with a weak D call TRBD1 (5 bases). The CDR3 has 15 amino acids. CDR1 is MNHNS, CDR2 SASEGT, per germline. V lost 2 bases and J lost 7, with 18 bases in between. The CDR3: CASSELQGFSREQYF. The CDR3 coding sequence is TGTGCCAGCAGTGAACTGCAGGGCTTTAGTCGGGAGCAGTACTTC.

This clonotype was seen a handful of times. The CDR3 DNA is TGTGCCAGCAGCGTGGGTCTCCGGGAGACCCAGTACTTC. This gives the protein CASSVGLRETQYF. V is TRBV9 and J is TRBJ2-5; the D is unclear. Germline V gene sequence: CDR1 SGDLS, CDR2 YYNGEE. The CDR3 totals 13 residues. Trimming left V 2 bases short and J 5 bases short, with 10 bases between.

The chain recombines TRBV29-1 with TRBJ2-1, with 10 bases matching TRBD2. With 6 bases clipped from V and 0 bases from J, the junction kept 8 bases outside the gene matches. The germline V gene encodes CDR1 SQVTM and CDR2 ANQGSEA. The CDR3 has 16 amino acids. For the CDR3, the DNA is TGCAGCGTGGGGGGACTAGCGTCGAGCTCCTACAATGAGCAGTTCTTC. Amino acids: CSVGGLASSSYNEQFF.

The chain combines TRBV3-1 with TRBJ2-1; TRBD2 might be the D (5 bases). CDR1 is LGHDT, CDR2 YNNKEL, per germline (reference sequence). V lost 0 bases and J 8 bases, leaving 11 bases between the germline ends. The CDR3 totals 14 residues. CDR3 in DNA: TGTGCCAGCAGCCAAGATCCTAGCATCGATGAGCAGTTCTTC. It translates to CASSQDPSIDEQFF.

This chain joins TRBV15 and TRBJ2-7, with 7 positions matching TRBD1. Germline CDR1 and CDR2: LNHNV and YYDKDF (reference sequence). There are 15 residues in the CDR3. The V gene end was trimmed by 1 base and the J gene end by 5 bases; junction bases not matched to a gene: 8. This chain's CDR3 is CATSRGDRVWDEQYF. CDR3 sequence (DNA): TGTGCCACCAGCAGAGGTGACAGGGTGTGGGACGAGCAGTACTTC. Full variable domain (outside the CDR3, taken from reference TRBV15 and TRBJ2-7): DAMVIQNPRYQVTQFGKPVTLSCSQTLNHNVMYWYQQKSSQAPKLLFHYYDKDFNNEADTPDNFQSRRPNTSFCFLDIRSPGLGDTAMYLCATSRGDRVWDEQYFGPGTRLTVT.